Shown below are 19 T cell receptor beta chains from a single sample sequenced in a study of cytomegalovirus exposure and HLA in healthy donors. The PCR had 60 Vbeta and 13 Jbeta primers. Method: immunoSEQ multiplex PCR; TCRdb's copy keeps in-frame clones and lacks some. The sample has some 140,000 clones, about 70% seen once. The specimen was PBMCs. The origin of the receptors is a man between 18 and 35 years old in good health and CMV-seronegative.

This chain uses TRBV10-1 with TRBJ1-1; the D is unclear. Germline V gene data show CDR1 as WNHNN and CDR2 as SYGVQD (reference sequence). Trimming pared 0 bases from V and 1 base from J, leaving 6 bases between. There are 14 residues in the CDR3. CDR3 nucleotide sequence: TGCGCCAGCAGTGAGTCCCGGGGGAACACTGAAGCTTTCTTT. Amino acid sequence: CASSESRGNTEAFF.

The J gene is TRBJ2-7, the V gene TRBV10-1, with D perhaps TRBD1 (6 bases). The germline V and J ends were trimmed by 3 bases and 5 bases, with 11 bases remaining between them. This CDR3 is built from 13 residues. Germline-derived CDR1 and CDR2 are WNHNN and SYGVQD (reference sequence). CDR3 sequence (DNA): TGCGCCAGCAGTGAAACAGGGTTCCACGAGCAGTACGTC. The encoded protein is CASSETGFHEQYV.

Regarding this clone: The junction and the germline gene differ at one end; a read error may be behind it. The J gene is TRBJ2-6, the V gene TRBV19; TRBD1 is a possible D gene (5 bases). The CDR3 totals 14 residues. Per germline, CDR1 LNHDA and CDR2 SQIVND (reference sequence). The CDR3 region has the DNA TGTGCCAGTAGTTCCTCCTCTGGGGCCAACGGCCTGACTTTC. Its protein is CASSSSSGANGLTF.

This rearrangement joins TRBV5-1 to TRBJ2-3; 9 nucleotides line up with TRBD1. Germline V gene sequence: CDR1 SGHRS, CDR2 YFSETQ. V dropped 3 bases and J dropped 1; count of bases not matched to a gene: 3. The CDR3 consists of 15 residues. The DNA for the CDR3 is TGCGCCAGCAGCTGGACAGGGGAGGGCACAGATACGCAGTATTTT. It yields the protein CASSWTGEGTDTQYF.

The V call is TRBV6-5, the J call TRBJ1-1, with D possibly being TRBD1 (6 bases). The V gene's germline CDR1 is MNHEY and CDR2 SVGAGI. Trimming removed 3 bases at V and 9 bases at J, with 14 bases between. CDR3 size: 13 residues. The CDR3 DNA is TGTGCCAGCAGTTATCAACCCAGGGGTAAAGCTTTCTTT. The encoded protein is CASSYQPRGKAFF.

The V call is TRBV4-2, the J call TRBJ2-5; D may be TRBD1 (6 bases). The DNA end is more similar to TRBJ2-7, so the J call may be wrong. This CDR3 comprises 17 residues. CDR1 is LGHNA and CDR2 is YNFKEQ in the germline V gene. This CDR3 reads CASSQAARDKLFYEQYF. The CDR3 nucleotides read TGTGCCAGCAGCCAAGCAGCCCGGGACAAGCTATTTTACGAGCAGTACTTC.

V and J are TRBV2 and TRBJ2-7; D is ambiguous. CDR1 is SNHLY and CDR2 is FYNNEI in the germline V gene. The V gene lost 7 bases and the J gene lost 12 bases, with 13 bases spanning the gap. The CDR3 runs 10 residues. The CDR3, as DNA: TGTGCCAGCACCAGGTCCCGTTCGTACGTC. It encodes CASTRSRSYV.

The sample holds a few counts of this clone. This chain uses TRBV10-2 with TRBJ2-5; a weak D match, TRBD1 (6 bases). The length of the CDR3 is 15 residues. The ends were cut back, 6 bases at V and 1 base at J, with 15 bases in the middle. Germline CDR1 WSHSY, CDR2 SAAADI. CDR3 in DNA: TGCGCCAGCAGCCAAAGGACAGCTTCCCAAGAGACCCAGTACTTC. This sequence encodes CASSQRTASQETQYF.

This clone was seen a handful of times. The V gene is TRBV28, the J gene TRBJ1-5, with 8 bases matching TRBD1. V was pared by 5 bases and J by 7 bases, with 10 bases of the junction left unmatched. CDR3 length equals 15 residues. Germline loops: CDR1 MDHEN, CDR2 SYDVKM. The CDR3 nucleotides read TGTGCCAGCAGTCCCATCGGACAGGGTCAACAGCCCCAGCATTTT. It yields the protein CASSPIGQGQQPQHF.

This rearrangement joins TRBV10-3 to TRBJ2-1; 8 positions match TRBD1. Germline assignment: CDR1 ENHRY and CDR2 SYGVKD. The CDR3 spans 16 residues. The V segment lost 6 bases and the J segment 0 bases; nucleotides outside the gene matches: 7. In DNA form, the CDR3 reads TGTGCCATCAGGGATGGACAGGGTAGCTCCTACAATGAGCAGTTCTTC. Residues: CAIRDGQGSSYNEQFF.

The V gene is TRBV28, the J gene TRBJ1-4; no firm D call. Germline CDR1 reads MDHEN; CDR2 reads SYDVKM. The germline V and J ends were trimmed by 2 bases and 7 bases, with 5 bases remaining between them. The CDR3 has 12 amino acids. CDR3 in DNA: TGTGCCAGCAGTTTAGTCCTTGAAAAACTGTTTTTT. Translated, it gives CASSLVLEKLFF. The full variable domain, with the rest looked up from reference TRBV28 and TRBJ1-4, is DVKVTQSSRYLVKRTGEKVFLECVQDMDHENMFWYRQDPGLGLRLIYFSYDVKMKEKGDIPEGYSVSREKKERFSLILESASTNQTSMYLCASSLVLEKLFFGSGTQLSVL.

CDR3 sequence: CAISELENNQPQHF. In DNA form, the CDR3 reads TGTGCCATCAGTGAGCTTGAGAACAATCAGCCCCAGCATTTT. The chain recombines TRBV10-3 with TRBJ1-5; D not certain. V was cut by 2 bases and J by 3 bases, with 8 bases left in between. The CDR3 has 14 amino acids. Germline V lookup: CDR1 ENHRY, CDR2 SYGVKD.

The chain employs TRBV9 and TRBJ1-2; TRBD1 is a possible D gene (5 bases). The CDR3 runs to 18 residues. V dropped 3 bases and J dropped 1 base, with 22 bases sitting between them. Germline CDR1 and CDR2: SGDLS and YYNGEE. CDR3 nucleotides: TGTGCCAGCAGCGGATACAGCCTACAGGAGGGGAATAACTATGGCTACACCTTC. Its protein product is CASSGYSLQEGNNYGYTF.

The CDR3 sequence is CASSPGQTFTDTQYF. In DNA form, the CDR3 reads TGTGCCAGCTCACCGGGACAGACTTTCACAGATACGCAGTATTTT. The rearrangement links TRBV18 to TRBJ2-3; 7 bases align to TRBD1. From germline, CDR1 is KGHSH and CDR2 LQKENI. Trimming at V came to 3 bases and at J to 2 bases, leaving 5 bases not matched to a gene. The CDR3 is made up of 15 amino acids.

This chain links TRBV5-4 with TRBJ2-1; 10 bases match TRBD1. The ends lost 4 bases at V and 5 bases at J; junction bases unmatched: 6. The CDR3 runs 15 residues. The V gene's germline CDR1 is SGHNT and CDR2 YYREEE (reference sequence). The DNA for the CDR3 is TGTGCCAGCAGCACCGGTGGACAGGGGGACAATGAGCAGTTCTTC. Amino acid sequence: CASSTGGQGDNEQFF.

In this sample, this clone turned up a few times. The V gene is TRBV7-2, the J gene TRBJ1-1; TRBD1 might be the D (5 bases). This CDR3 has 14 residues. Trimming took off 3 bases at V and 11 bases at J, with 19 bases between the two ends. Germline loops: CDR1 SGHTA, CDR2 FQGNSA. DNA for the CDR3: TGTGCCAGCAGCTTTTCAATGGGAGGGGCCAGGGCTTTCTTT. It specifies CASSFSMGGARAFF. The variable domain in full, with the rest retrieved from reference TRBV7-2 and TRBJ1-1, is GAGVSQSPSNKVTEKGKDVELRCDPISGHTALYWYRQSLGQGLEFLIYFQGNSAPDKSGLPSDRFSAERTGGSVSTLTIQRTQQEDSAVYLCASSFSMGGARAFFGQGTRLTVV.

V gene TRBV2 combines with J gene TRBJ2-7, with D tentatively TRBD1 (6 bases). This CDR3 is 18 amino acids long. The V end was cut by 4 bases, the J end by 4 bases, with 26 bases between. The germline CDR1 and CDR2 sequences are SNHLY and FYNNEI. Here the CDR3 reads CASSAQPDDRWESYEQYF. The CDR3 region has the DNA TGTGCCAGCAGTGCCCAGCCTGACGACAGGTGGGAGAGTTACGAGCAGTACTTC.

The rearrangement uses TRBV5-1 and TRBJ1-3; D call uncertain. Trimming removed 4 bases at V and 0 bases at J, with 8 bases between. Germline V CDR1 and CDR2: SGHRS, YFSETQ. There are 14 residues in the CDR3. CDR3 loop: CASSVGSSGNTIYF. CDR3 DNA sequence: TGCGCCAGCAGCGTCGGGTCCTCTGGAAACACCATATATTTT.

The gene calls are TRBV27 and TRBJ2-3; D gene ambiguous. V gave up 3 bases and J gave up 5 bases, with 6 bases separating them. Germline V gene lookup returns CDR1 MNHEY and CDR2 SMNVEV (reference sequence). There are 12 residues in the CDR3. The CDR3 sequence is CASSFPRDTQYF. In nucleotides, the CDR3 is TGTGCCAGCAGTTTCCCTAGAGATACGCAGTATTTT.